Detailed here is one T cell receptor beta chain. This entry comes from a study of control samples from healthy donors and cancer patients. Trimming at V came to 6 bases and at J to 4 bases, leaving 8 bases not matched to a gene. The CDR3 extends over 15 amino acids. The germline gives CDR1 MDHEN, CDR2 SYDVKM. Here immunoSEQ multiplex PCR was the method, and the copy in TCRdb shows in-frame clones only, minus some. The data hold approximately 140,000 clones, with approximately 94% observed a single time. The sequence was obtained from a man aged 35 to 55 in good health. This rearrangement joins TRBV28 to TRBJ1-4; TRBD1 agrees at 7 bases. Sequencing was performed on blood. In DNA, the CDR3 is TGTGCCAGCAGCCCACCGGGACAGCGTAATGAAAAACTGTTTTTT. Its translation is CASSPPGQRNEKLFF.